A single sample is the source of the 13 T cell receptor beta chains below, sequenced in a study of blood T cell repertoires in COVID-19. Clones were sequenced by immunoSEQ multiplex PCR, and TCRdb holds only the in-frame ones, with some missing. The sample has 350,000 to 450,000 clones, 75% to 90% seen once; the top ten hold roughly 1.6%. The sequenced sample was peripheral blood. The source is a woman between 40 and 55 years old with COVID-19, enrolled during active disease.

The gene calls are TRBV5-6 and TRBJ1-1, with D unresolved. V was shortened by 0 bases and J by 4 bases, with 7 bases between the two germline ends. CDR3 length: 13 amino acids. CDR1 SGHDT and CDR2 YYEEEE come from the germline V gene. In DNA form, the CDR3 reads TGTGCCAGCAGCTTGGCTGACTTCACTGAAGCTTTCTTT. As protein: CASSLADFTEAFF.

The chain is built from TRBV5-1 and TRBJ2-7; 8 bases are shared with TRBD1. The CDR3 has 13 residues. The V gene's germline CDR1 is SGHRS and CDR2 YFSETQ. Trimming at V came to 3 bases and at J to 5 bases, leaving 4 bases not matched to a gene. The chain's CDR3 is CASSSGQVDEQYF. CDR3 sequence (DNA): TGCGCCAGCAGCTCGGGACAGGTAGACGAGCAGTACTTC.

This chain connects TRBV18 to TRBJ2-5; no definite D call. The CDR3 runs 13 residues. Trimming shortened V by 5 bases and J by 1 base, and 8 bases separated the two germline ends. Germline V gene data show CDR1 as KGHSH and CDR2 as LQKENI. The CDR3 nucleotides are TGTGCCAGCTCATATGTCAGCCAAGAGACCCAGTACTTC. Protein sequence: CASSYVSQETQYF.

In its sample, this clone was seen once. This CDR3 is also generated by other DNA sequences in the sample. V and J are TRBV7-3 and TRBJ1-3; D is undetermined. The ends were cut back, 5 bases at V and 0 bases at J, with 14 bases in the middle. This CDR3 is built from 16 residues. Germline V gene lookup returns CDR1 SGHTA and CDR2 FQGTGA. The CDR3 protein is CASSETPGSSGNTIYF. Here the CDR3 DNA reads TGTGCCAGCAGCGAAACCCCCGGGAGCTCTGGAAACACCATATATTTT.

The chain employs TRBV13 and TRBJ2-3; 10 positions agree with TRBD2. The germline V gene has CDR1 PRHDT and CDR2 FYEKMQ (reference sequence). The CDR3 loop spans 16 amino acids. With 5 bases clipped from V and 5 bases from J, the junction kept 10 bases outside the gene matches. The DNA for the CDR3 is TGTGCCAGCAGCCCCTACGTAGCGGGGGGTGTAGATACGCAGTATTTT. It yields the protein CASSPYVAGGVDTQYF.

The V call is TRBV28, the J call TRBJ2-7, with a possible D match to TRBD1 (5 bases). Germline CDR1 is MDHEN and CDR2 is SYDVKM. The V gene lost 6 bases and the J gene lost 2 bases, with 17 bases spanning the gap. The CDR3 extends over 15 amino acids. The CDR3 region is CASSRAGAVAYEQYF. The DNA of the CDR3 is TGTGCCAGCAGCCGAGCTGGGGCAGTTGCCTACGAGCAGTACTTC.

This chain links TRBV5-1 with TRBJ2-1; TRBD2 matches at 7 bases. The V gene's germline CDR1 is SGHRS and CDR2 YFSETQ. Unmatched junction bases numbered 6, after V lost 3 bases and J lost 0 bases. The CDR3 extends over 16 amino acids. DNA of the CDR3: TGCGCCAGCAGCTCCAAGCGGGGTAGCTCCTACAATGAGCAGTTCTTC. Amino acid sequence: CASSSKRGSSYNEQFF.

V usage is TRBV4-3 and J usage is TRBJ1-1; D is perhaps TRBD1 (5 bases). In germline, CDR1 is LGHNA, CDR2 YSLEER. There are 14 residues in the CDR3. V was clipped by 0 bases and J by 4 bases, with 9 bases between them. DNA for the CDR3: TGCGCCAGCAGCCAAGATCAGGGCCGCACTGAAGCTTTCTTT. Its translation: CASSQDQGRTEAFF.

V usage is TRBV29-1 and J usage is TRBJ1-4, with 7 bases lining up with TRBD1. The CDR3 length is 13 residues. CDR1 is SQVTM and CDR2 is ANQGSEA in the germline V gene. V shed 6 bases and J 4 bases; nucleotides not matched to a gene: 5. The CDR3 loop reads CSVQDRINEKLFF. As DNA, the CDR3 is TGCAGCGTCCAGGACAGGATTAATGAAAAACTGTTTTTT.

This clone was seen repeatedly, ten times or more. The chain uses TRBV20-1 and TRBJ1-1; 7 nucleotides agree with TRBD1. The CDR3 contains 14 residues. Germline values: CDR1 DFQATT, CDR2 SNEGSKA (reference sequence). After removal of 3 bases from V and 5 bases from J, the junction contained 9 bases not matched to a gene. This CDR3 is CSASTGESGTEAFF. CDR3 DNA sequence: TGCAGTGCTAGTACAGGGGAAAGTGGGACTGAAGCTTTCTTT.

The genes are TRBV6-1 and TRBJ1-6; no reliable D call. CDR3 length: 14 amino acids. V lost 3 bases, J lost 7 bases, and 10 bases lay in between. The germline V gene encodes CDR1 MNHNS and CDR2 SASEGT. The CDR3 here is CASSDGRKNSPLHF. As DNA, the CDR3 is TGTGCCAGCAGTGACGGGAGGAAAAATTCACCCCTCCACTTT.

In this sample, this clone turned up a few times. This CDR3 reads CAWSPLWGSNTIYF. DNA of the CDR3: TGTGCCTGGAGTCCCTTGTGGGGCTCGAACACCATATATTTT. The rearrangement uses TRBV30 and TRBJ1-3; the D gene is possibly TRBD1 (5 bases). Trimming removed 2 bases from V and 7 bases from J, with 15 bases in between. CDR1 GTSNPN and CDR2 SVGIG come from the germline V gene (reference sequence). The CDR3 sequence is 14 residues long.

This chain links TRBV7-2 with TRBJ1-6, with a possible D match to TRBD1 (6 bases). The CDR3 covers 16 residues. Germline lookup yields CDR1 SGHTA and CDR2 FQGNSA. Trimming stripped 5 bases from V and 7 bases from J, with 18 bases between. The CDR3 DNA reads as TGTGCCAGCAGCCAATTAGGTGGCAGGGGCAATTCACCCCTCCACTTT. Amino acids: CASSQLGGRGNSPLHF.